This TCR beta chain was identified in a study of human T cells and chemical hapten exposure (dated by TCRdb to the early 2020s). With regard to the full study: For sensitization, 2% DPC in acetone was applied to an approximately 2 cm by approximately 2 cm area of upper inner arm skin. Alopecia areata with under or over 50% scalp involvement, alopecia totalis and alopecia universalis were represented in the patient cohort, which was mostly female. Patch testing on the upper back used Finn chambers containing 0.01% DPC, with scoring done after 6 days according to International Contact Dermatitis Research Group standards. The study tracked peripheral blood TCR repertoire changes in vivo during primary and secondary sensitization to the hapten diphenylcyclopropenone (DPC) in alopecia patients. Blood samples were taken from patients before sensitization (week 0) and at 2, 6 and about 24 weeks after DPC sensitization. Throughout the study period of 20 to 30 weeks, patients also received therapeutic DPC doses to the scalp every week. The libraries were sequenced as a pool, and the TCR yield per sample differed mostly because of small variations in library volumes within the pool. Blood for TCR sequencing was provided by twenty-nine alopecia patients at one to four time points (pre-sensitization, 2, 6 and 24 weeks).

As for this clonotype: Its antigen is unknown. No base qualities exist here, and no much larger clone lies one base off it.

From the cysteine through the phenylalanine, the CDR3 covers 17 amino acids. The kept DNA is CDR3 alone, 51 bases in frame from the first base. CDR1 and CDR2, looked up from the germline V gene, are WSHSY and SAAADI. Here V drops 5 bases and J drops 0 bases, and the junction holds 6 bases not matched to any gene. Library preparation used RACE. The reads were generated on a NextSeq 500. During library preparation, unique molecular identifiers were attached to individual cDNA molecules so that TCRs could be counted quantitatively and reproducibly. From each blood RNA sample, both TCR alpha and TCR beta chains were sequenced. As for the original processing: Samples had a median of about 90,000 TCRs, with a range from 23,224 to 690,600. The Decombinator software suite was used to annotate V, J and CDR3 in the TCR reads. Every sample was subsampled to the same number of TCRs (28,000) for the PS versus PT1 abundance plots. Expanded TCRs were defined as absent before sensitization and observed at least eight times at the 2-week time point. TCRdb itself trimmed the public reads at Q25 with fastp, ran MiXCR and retained productive beta chains. Rows are combined by CDR3 protein, so each entry shows the most common genes and DNA. None of the V and J calls come from the authors' own analysis; TCRdb made them. The table for this sample lists roughly 120,000 distinct CDR3 sequences; around an eighth of them were counted only once. The ten largest clones represent roughly 2.8% of the sample.

The time point label, read with the paper, signifies: pre-sensitization, week 0. The sample's treatment or condition label, in plain terms: therapeutic diphenylcyclopropenone sensitization with weekly scalp DPC. At each patch-test visit, blood was drawn before the patch test was applied. Patients were considered eligible if aged 18 to 70, diagnosed with alopecia and deemed suitable for DPC therapy, and patients were excluded if pregnant. Total RNA was isolated from unfractionated whole blood collected in Tempus Blood RNA tubes. What the authors observed across the whole study: The number of PT1 expanded TCRs positively correlated with patch test score, significant at thresholds 8, 16 and 32 but not 4. DPC sensitization did not change how many TCRs were above 1 in 1000 frequency, and no evidence was found of alterations in global repertoire structure. Expanded TCRs formed significantly more large CDR3 similarity clusters than pre-sensitization or healthy control sets, consistent with antigen-driven responses. Because all patients had alopecia, a presumed autoimmune disease, the immune response of the patients might differ from that of healthy individuals. Repeated subsampling changed both the strength of the expansion versus patch-test correlation and the threshold at which that correlation became significant.

Here the chain combines TRBV10-2 and TRBJ2-6; 8 central bases correspond to TRBD1. Sequenced material: whole blood, taken in connection with sensitization to the hapten diphenylcyclopropenone (DPC). The sequence came from a woman aged 18-29 years with alopecia areata. Some clones in this sample may be carry-over from other donors' samples. The DNA reads TGCGCCAGCAGTCCCTGGACAGGGAGCTCTGGGGCCAACGTCCTGACTTTC. Its protein product is CASSPWTGSSGANVLTF.